Sequencing of this T cell receptor (beta chain) was carried out in a study of patients and donors after allogeneic stem cell transplantation. TCRdb reprocessed the RT-PCR reads with MiXCR, giving one entry per CDR3 protein. The sample contains roughly 940,000 distinct CDR3 sequences, 15% to 20% of which appear only once. This clonotype turned up a few times. CDR3 length: 13 residues. Losses at the gene ends were 7 bases for V and 7 bases for J; bases not matched to a gene: 7. The germline gives CDR1 WSHSY, CDR2 SAAADI. The receptor was isolated from a human donor who was either an allogeneic HSCT recipient or a stem cell or donor lymphocyte infusion donor (not recorded which). It is not recorded whose cells these are; they may come from a transplant donor. The chain has TRBV10-2 and TRBJ1-5; 7 bases line up with TRBD1. The sequenced sample consisted of blood, either unsorted or a sorted T cell fraction (not recorded which). CDR3 DNA sequence: TGCGCCAGCAACAGGGACAGACGGCAGCCCCAGCATTTT. Translating gives CASNRDRRQPQHF.